One sample yielded the 18 T cell receptor beta chains listed below, sequenced in a study of blood T cell repertoires in COVID-19. TCRdb keeps only in-frame clones here, not all; method: immunoSEQ multiplex PCR. There are approximately 300,000 clones in the sample; almost 90% occur only once, and 3.5% to 5% lies in the top ten. Sequencing was done on a sample of PBMCs or T cells enriched from blood (not recorded which). Receptor source: a woman younger than 35 with acute COVID-19.

The chain links TRBV4-2 to TRBJ2-1, with TRBD2 matching over 9 bases. CDR3 length: 17 amino acids. The V gene end was trimmed by 0 bases and the J gene end by 3 bases; junction bases not matched to a gene: 6. CDR1 and CDR2 from the germline V gene are LGHNA and YNFKEQ. CDR3 nucleotides: TGTGCCAGCAGCCAAGATTTAGCGGGAGCCGACTACAATGAGCAGTTCTTC. This gives the protein CASSQDLAGADYNEQFF.

This clone was seen just once. Distinct nucleotide sequences in the sample also encode this CDR3. This chain joins TRBV10-3 and TRBJ1-5; no clear D gene. There are 13 residues in the CDR3. The V gene's germline CDR1 is ENHRY and CDR2 SYGVKD. V was pared by 0 bases and J by 5 bases, with 5 bases between. The chain's CDR3 is CAISESRDQPQHF. As DNA, the CDR3 is TGTGCCATCAGTGAGTCGCGAGATCAGCCCCAGCATTTT.

The rearrangement links TRBV19 to TRBJ1-2; 10 bases are shared with TRBD1. Germline V gives CDR1 LNHDA, CDR2 SQIVND (reference sequence). The V gene end was trimmed by 6 bases and the J gene end by 6 bases; junction bases not matched to a gene: 7. The CDR3 runs 14 residues. The CDR3 sequence is CASRIRDRGDGYTF. CDR3 DNA sequence: TGTGCCAGTAGGATTAGGGACAGGGGCGATGGCTACACCTTC.

The genes are TRBV27 and TRBJ2-5; 7 bases map to TRBD2. This CDR3 contains 15 residues. CDR1 is MNHEY and CDR2 is SMNVEV in the germline V gene (reference sequence). Trimming cost V 1 base and J 5 bases; bases outside gene matches: 7. CDR3 loop: CASSLWGGEGETQYF. CDR3 DNA sequence: TGTGCCAGCAGTTTATGGGGAGGGGAGGGGGAGACCCAGTACTTC.

The chain is built from TRBV30 and TRBJ1-4; TRBD1 matches at 10 bases. The CDR3 totals 15 residues. CDR1 and CDR2 (germline): GTSNPN, SVGIG (reference sequence). The V segment lost 2 bases and the J segment 8 bases; nucleotides outside the gene matches: 8. CDR3 in DNA: TGTGCCTGGAGTCAATCGACAGGGGGCCGGGAAAAACTGTTTTTT. Translated: CAWSQSTGGREKLFF.

The chain carries TRBV10-3 and TRBJ2-3; 7 bases line up with TRBD1. V shed 10 bases, J shed 0 bases, and the junction held 10 bases outside the gene matches. In germline, CDR1 is ENHRY, CDR2 SYGVKD. The CDR3 is 15 residues long. CDR3 region: CATRPGQYSTDTQYF. The DNA for the CDR3 is TGTGCCACCAGACCGGGACAGTACAGCACAGATACGCAGTATTTT.

CDR3: CASSYAQGFDTEAFF. The CDR3 nucleotides are TGTGCCAGCAGTTACGCACAGGGGTTCGACACTGAAGCTTTCTTT. This chain joins TRBV27 and TRBJ1-1; 7 bases agree with TRBD1. The length of the CDR3 is 15 residues. Germline V gives CDR1 MNHEY, CDR2 SMNVEV (reference sequence). Trimming took 4 bases from V and 3 from J; bases not matched to a gene: 8.

The genes are TRBV18 and TRBJ2-7, with 9 positions matching TRBD1. This CDR3 region has 15 residues. The germline gives CDR1 KGHSH, CDR2 LQKENI. Trimming at V came to 2 bases and at J to 4 bases, leaving 6 bases not matched to a gene. This CDR3 is CASSPWRDRGYEQYF. The CDR3 bases are TGTGCCAGCTCACCATGGAGAGACAGGGGGTACGAGCAGTACTTC.

This clone was found once. The CDR3 nucleotides are TGTGCCAGCTCACCAACAGTCTCAACCCGGGGGTTTAACACTGAAGCTTTCTTT. Its protein product is CASSPTVSTRGFNTEAFF. V and J are TRBV18 and TRBJ1-1; D is perhaps TRBD1 (5 bases). The CDR3 runs to 18 residues. V was clipped by 2 bases and J by 2 bases, with 21 bases between them. The germline V gene encodes CDR1 KGHSH and CDR2 LQKENI.

This chain links TRBV4-2 with TRBJ1-1; D is ambiguous. This CDR3 has 17 residues. Trimming cost V 1 base and J 0 bases, with 15 bases left between them. Germline lookup yields CDR1 LGHNA and CDR2 YNFKEQ. DNA of the CDR3: TGTGCCAGCAGCCAAGGTGCCCGGGGAATAATGAACACTGAAGCTTTCTTT. As protein: CASSQGARGIMNTEAFF.

This clone was seen just once. Other DNA sequences of this sample code for an identical CDR3. V and J are TRBV28 and TRBJ2-5; no clear D. This CDR3 has 11 residues. Between the trimmed V and J ends, which lost 6 bases and 2 bases, there was a span of 4 bases. CDR1 is MDHEN, CDR2 SYDVKM, per germline. CDR3 coding DNA: TGTGCCAGCAGCCCTCAAGAGACCCAGTACTTC. Its translation: CASSPQETQYF.

This clone was counted a single time. V is TRBV6-6 and J is TRBJ1-1, with 9 bases identical to TRBD1. With 5 bases clipped from V and 5 bases from J, the junction kept 12 bases outside the gene matches. The CDR3 consists of 16 residues. The germline gives CDR1 MNHNY, CDR2 SVGAGI (reference sequence). CDR3 loop: CASSPGTGSLRTEAFF. CDR3 DNA: TGTGCCAGCAGTCCCGGGACAGGGTCCCTTAGGACTGAAGCTTTCTTT.

The chain uses TRBV29-1 and TRBJ1-2, with D possibly matching TRBD1 (5 bases). Germline V CDR1 and CDR2: SQVTM, ANQGSEA. Between the trimmed V and J ends, which lost 7 bases and 5 bases, there was a span of 14 bases. CDR3 length: 12 amino acids. CDR3 sequence: CSAGTGAYGYTF. CDR3 sequence (DNA): TGCAGCGCTGGGACTGGGGCGTATGGCTACACCTTC.

The chain has TRBV30 and TRBJ1-2; D uncertain. Trimming left V 6 bases short and J 4 bases short, with 18 bases between. Germline CDR1 reads GTSNPN; CDR2 reads SVGIG (reference sequence). CDR3 length: 14 residues. This chain's CDR3 is CACLRHEDLYGYTF. CDR3 bases: TGTGCCTGCTTACGACATGAAGACCTCTATGGCTACACCTTC.

The CDR3 sequence: CASSSLSVAGEGEQFF. The CDR3 DNA sequence: TGTGCCAGCAGCTCCCTTTCGGTAGCGGGAGAGGGTGAGCAGTTCTTC. The rearrangement links TRBV11-2 to TRBJ2-1; 9 bases agree with TRBD2. CDR3 size: 16 residues. Germline V CDR1 and CDR2: SGHAT, FQNNGV. The J segment lost 9 bases and the V segment lost 4 bases, leaving 13 bases of the junction unmatched. Filled out from reference TRBV11-2 and TRBJ2-1, the complete variable domain reads EAGVAQSPRYKIIEKRQSVAFWCNPISGHATLYWYQQILGQGPKLLIQFQNNGVVDDSQLPKDRFSAERLKGVDSTLKIQPAKLEDSAVYLCASSSLSVAGEGEQFFGPGTRLTVL.

The chain uses TRBV3-1 (or the pseudogene TRBV3-2) and TRBJ2-1; D remains ambiguous. This CDR3 contains 12 residues. Germline CDR1 reads LGHDT; CDR2 reads YNNKEL (reference sequence). Trimming stripped 5 bases from V and 10 bases from J, with 12 bases between. The CDR3 DNA is TGTGCCAGCAGCGAATTTCCCCGGGAGCAGTTCTTC. Translated, it gives CASSEFPREQFF.

The rearrangement uses TRBV28 and TRBJ2-7; the D gene is possibly TRBD2 (5 bases). The germline V gene has CDR1 MDHEN and CDR2 SYDVKM. The CDR3 is made up of 16 amino acids. V lost 2 bases, J lost 2 bases, and 16 bases lay in between. The CDR3 here is CASSLVPRVSTYEQYF. The CDR3 bases are TGTGCCAGCAGTTTAGTCCCGAGGGTGTCTACCTACGAGCAGTACTTC.

The rearrangement uses TRBV7-2 and TRBJ1-3; 10 bases match TRBD1. The CDR3 sequence is 17 residues long. Germline V CDR1 and CDR2: SGHTA, FQGNSA. J was trimmed by 2 bases and V by 2 bases; bases with no gene match: 6. CDR3 amino acids: CASSLTTGTGAGNTIYF. For the CDR3, the DNA is TGTGCCAGCAGCTTAACCACCGGGACAGGGGCTGGAAACACCATATATTTT. The full variable domain, in which reference TRBV7-2 and TRBJ1-3 provide the parts outside the CDR3, is GAGVSQSPSNKVTEKGKDVELRCDPISGHTALYWYRQSLGQGLEFLIYFQGNSAPDKSGLPSDRFSAERTGGSVSTLTIQRTQQEDSAVYLCASSLTTGTGAGNTIYFGEGSWLTVV.